Listed below are T cell receptor beta chains from one sample, sequenced in a study of metastatic and nonmetastatic thyroid tumors. From the PCR reads, TCRdb re-called clones with MiXCR. The table has 17,000 or so clones, about a fifth seen once. The sample was tumor tissue. These receptors were obtained from a female donor with papillary thyroid cancer or a benign thyroid nodule (not recorded which). Some clones in this sample may be carry-over from other donors' samples. Each CDR3 is given with its conserved first and last residue. D genes are given only for firm matches. A row's size may be missing; if present it is once, few, many or a size class.

CASTLQGGQPQHF . TRBJ1-5 . TRBV2 13
CSARASGYNEQFF . TRBJ2-1 TRBD2 TRBV20-1 13
CASSLAWGGRALYNEQFF large TRBJ2-1 TRBD2 TRBV7-2 18
CASSQESPGAAYEQYF once TRBJ2-7 . TRBV3-1 16
CASIPPFYLSSYEQYF few TRBJ2-7 . TRBV28 16
CASQRVPPDPTNYGYTF many TRBJ1-2 . TRBV19 17
CATSDLGAGGKETQYF many TRBJ2-5 . TRBV24-1 16
CASSLMGGSSSDGYTF medium-sized TRBJ1-2 . TRBV4-1 16
CASSLDRTSGARSEQFF many TRBJ2-1 TRBD2 TRBV5-1 17
CASSPGLAAYEQYF hyperexpanded TRBJ2-7 . TRBV6-1 14
CASRTGITGNTIYF . TRBJ1-3 . TRBV7-2 14
CASSPLGQGGTEAFF many TRBJ1-1 TRBD1 TRBV18 15
CASSTDIGTYNEQFF many TRBJ2-1 . TRBV18 15
CASSLGSTSGSITGELFF once TRBJ2-2 TRBD2 TRBV5-4 18
CASSLGGQYGYTF few TRBJ1-2 TRBD1 TRBV28 13
CASSHQGTPEAFF many TRBJ1-1 . TRBV3-1 13
CASATLADTQYF medium-sized TRBJ2-3 . TRBV12-5 12
CASSPEGGAYEQYF many TRBJ2-7 TRBD2 TRBV7-8 14
CASSFGQGAYEQHF few TRBJ2-7 . TRBV12-3/TRBV12-4 14
CASSLGTGGDTQYF . TRBJ2-5 TRBD1 TRBV11-2 14
CASSQTRGSEAFF medium-sized TRBJ1-1 . TRBV6-2/TRBV6-3 13
CASSPQDSYEQYF many TRBJ2-7 . TRBV18 13
CASSLRGRPITDTQYF . TRBJ2-3 . TRBV5-1 16
CASQGSGELFF many TRBJ2-2 . TRBV5-1 11
CSSRGANLGRITFPEQYF many TRBJ2-7 . TRBV20-1 18
CASSPTSGGYNEQFF many TRBJ2-1 TRBD2 TRBV6-1 15
CASSIPSTGELFF . TRBJ2-2 . TRBV7-3 13
CASRKGTRGYEQYF few TRBJ2-7 TRBD2 TRBV28 14
CASSRREGGELFF many TRBJ2-2 . TRBV5-1 13
CSAPTSGGSSYNEQFF once TRBJ2-1 TRBD2 TRBV20-1 16
CSAHRENTDTQYF many TRBJ2-3 . TRBV20-1 13
CASSQGKGLEQYF many TRBJ2-7 . TRBV14 13
CASSLAGGPDTQYF many TRBJ2-3 TRBD2 TRBV6-1 14
CASSLSQETQYF many TRBJ2-5 . TRBV5-1 12
CASSQSLQGGEQYF medium-sized TRBJ2-7 . TRBV3-1 14
CASSSTGRIPTEAFF . TRBJ1-1 . TRBV5-1 15
CASSLEVAVYNEQFF medium-sized TRBJ2-1 . TRBV11-2 15
CASSLWAGPNQPQHF many TRBJ1-5 . TRBV5-6 15
CAWSEQNQETQYF many TRBJ2-5 . TRBV30 13
CASSLGFGKPGNIQYF many TRBJ2-4 . TRBV7-8 16
CAWSVLGQPQHF many TRBJ1-5 . TRBV30 12
CASTRPGTGNYGYTF many TRBJ1-2 TRBD1 TRBV9 15
CSAKLAGEVEQYF many TRBJ2-7 TRBD2 TRBV20-1 13
CSAYGTSGKIGHEQFF many TRBJ2-1 TRBD2 TRBV20-1 16
CASSTGQGRNQPQHF few TRBJ1-5 . TRBV28 15
CASSPGRDQPQHF . TRBJ1-5 . TRBV18 13
CAIKHQGYDQYF . TRBJ2-7 . TRBV6-2/TRBV6-3 12
CAWTGWSSDTQYF many TRBJ2-3 . TRBV30 13
CASSLVVISGGQETQYF many TRBJ2-5 TRBD2 TRBV7-2 17
CASSKQGGRGGTDTQYF . TRBJ2-3 . TRBV4-2 17
CASSPRPLLVGGNEKLFF few TRBJ1-4 . TRBV18 18
CASSSDRSYEQYF many TRBJ2-7 . TRBV12-3/TRBV12-4 13
CSAPPPDTEAFF . TRBJ1-1 . TRBV20-1 12